Below are 18 T cell receptor beta chains sequenced from a single sample in a study of T cell responses to AZD1222 COVID-19 vaccine. The method was immunoSEQ multiplex PCR; TCRdb's version includes in-frame clones alone and lacks a portion of them. Of 100,000 to 150,000 clones listed, over 85% are singletons. The sequencing here drew on peripheral blood, taken 28 days after the second AZD1222 dose. The origin of the receptors is an adult who received the AZD1222 COVID-19 vaccine.

The chain combines TRBV2 with TRBJ2-6; TRBD2 is a possible D gene (6 bases). The CDR3 covers 14 residues. Germline lookup yields CDR1 SNHLY and CDR2 FYNNEI. Trimming left V 6 bases short and J 1 base short, with 7 bases between. The CDR3 region is CASRGRSGANVLTF. Here the CDR3 DNA reads TGTGCCAGCAGGGGGAGGTCTGGGGCCAACGTCCTGACTTTC.

This sequence joins TRBV25-1 and TRBJ1-6; 7 nucleotides align to TRBD1. The V and J ends lost 6 bases and 7 bases, in that order; junction bases with no gene match: 9. Germline loops: CDR1 MGHDK, CDR2 SYGVNS. The CDR3 length is 15 residues. The CDR3 sequence is CASSYDGTANSPLHF. The CDR3 DNA reads as TGTGCCAGCAGCTATGACGGGACAGCCAATTCACCCCTCCACTTT. The whole variable domain, filled in from reference TRBV25-1 and TRBJ1-6, reads EADIYQTPRYLVIGTGKKITLECSQTMGHDKMYWYQQDPGMELHLIHYSYGVNSTEKGDLSSESTVSRIRTEHFPLTLESARPSHTSQYLCASSYDGTANSPLHFGNGTRLTVT.

The chain is built from TRBV24-1 and TRBJ1-5, with 7 bases aligning to TRBD1. This CDR3 is built from 15 residues. Trimming cost V 2 bases and J 7 bases; bases outside gene matches: 7. The germline gives CDR1 KGHDR, CDR2 SFDVKD. The CDR3 DNA reads as TGTGCCACCAGTGATTCGACAGGGCCCGGGCAGCCCCAGCATTTT. It yields the protein CATSDSTGPGQPQHF.

The J gene is TRBJ2-2, the V gene TRBV11-3; D remains ambiguous. Germline V gives CDR1 SGHNT, CDR2 YENEEA. The CDR3 has 12 amino acids. Trimming removed 2 bases from V and 6 bases from J, with 4 bases in between. CDR3 sequence (DNA): TGTGCCAGCAGCTTACGTTCCGGGGAGCTGTTTTTT. It codes for CASSLRSGELFF.

The rearrangement links TRBV7-2 to TRBJ1-5; D possibly corresponds to TRBD1 (5 bases). Trimming removed 5 bases at V and 5 bases at J, with 16 bases between. Germline V gene lookup returns CDR1 SGHTA and CDR2 FQGNSA. The CDR3 sequence is 15 residues long. The CDR3 coding sequence is TGTGCCAGCAGCCGGGACTCTGCGGGGGATCAGCCCCAGCATTTT. Its protein product is CASSRDSAGDQPQHF.

The chain's CDR3 is CASSQRQSSYNSPLHF. The CDR3 bases are TGTGCCAGCAGCCAGCGACAGAGCTCCTATAATTCACCCCTCCACTTT. The chain has TRBV7-6 and TRBJ1-6; TRBD1 might be the D (5 bases). The CDR3 spans 16 residues. Germline V lookup: CDR1 SGHVS, CDR2 FNYEAQ. V lost 5 bases and J 0 bases, leaving 11 bases between the germline ends.

The V call is TRBV6-2 or TRBV6-3, the J call TRBJ1-2, with D maybe TRBD1 (6 bases). The CDR3 is made up of 16 amino acids. Germline V gives CDR1 MNHEY, CDR2 SVGEGT. V was cut by 0 bases and J by 2 bases, with 13 bases left in between. The CDR3 is CASSYSKSQGNYGYTF. CDR3 DNA: TGTGCCAGCAGTTACTCGAAGTCGCAGGGGAACTATGGCTACACCTTC.

Note on this clone: In the same sample, other DNA sequences code for this CDR3. J is TRBJ2-1 and V is TRBV6-6; the D is unclear. This CDR3 region has 12 residues. Germline assignment: CDR1 MNHNY and CDR2 SVGAGI (reference sequence). Trimming pared 5 bases from V and 4 bases from J, leaving 6 bases between. CDR3 region: CASSRPYNEQFF. CDR3 DNA sequence: TGTGCCAGCAGTCGTCCGTACAATGAGCAGTTCTTC.

The rearrangement uses TRBV7-9 and TRBJ2-2; 8 bases are a match to TRBD2. The CDR3 runs to 16 residues. CDR1 and CDR2 (germline): SEHNR, FQNEAQ (reference sequence). V lost 5 bases to trimming and J lost 4 bases; unmatched junction nucleotides: 9. DNA of the CDR3: TGTGCCAGCAGCCCCTTCTTCAGCGGGGGCACCGGGGAGCTGTTTTTT. Translation: CASSPFFSGGTGELFF.

V is TRBV11-2 and J is TRBJ2-4; 8 bases line up with TRBD2. Germline V gene lookup returns CDR1 SGHAT and CDR2 FQNNGV. V was pared by 3 bases and J by 8 bases, with 6 bases of the junction left unmatched. The CDR3 is 14 amino acids. The chain's CDR3 is CASSFLSGSDIQYF. CDR3 DNA: TGTGCCAGCAGCTTCCTGAGCGGGAGTGACATTCAGTACTTC.

This clone showed up just once. The chain joins TRBV29-1 to TRBJ2-1; D remains unclear. This CDR3 comprises 9 residues. Germline V lookup: CDR1 SQVTM, CDR2 ANQGSEA. Between the trimmed V and J ends, which lost 7 bases and 4 bases, there was a span of 2 bases. CDR3 DNA: TGCAGCGGTTACAATGAGCAGTTCTTC. Its protein product is CSGYNEQFF.

The rearrangement links TRBV10-3 to TRBJ2-7; TRBD2 matches at 7 bases. The trim removed 3 bases at V and 5 bases at J, leaving 4 bases unmatched. This CDR3 contains 13 residues. Germline V gene data show CDR1 as ENHRY and CDR2 as SYGVKD. The DNA of the CDR3 is TGTGCCATCAGTGAAGCGGGACCCCACGAGCAGTACTTC. Its protein product is CAISEAGPHEQYF.

The chain has TRBV7-9 and TRBJ1-2; D may be TRBD1 (6 bases). Germline loops: CDR1 SEHNR, CDR2 FQNEAQ (reference sequence). The ends were cut back, 5 bases at V and 8 bases at J, with 12 bases in the middle. The CDR3 is made up of 12 amino acids. For the CDR3, the DNA is TGTGCCAGCAGCACATCAGGGGTCGGCTACACCTTC. Translating gives CASSTSGVGYTF. Full variable domain (remainder filled in from reference TRBV7-9 and TRBJ1-2): DTGVSQNPRHKITKRGQNVTFRCDPISEHNRLYWYRQTLGQGPEFLTYFQNEAQLEKSRLLSDRFSAERPKGSFSTLEIQRTEQGDSAMYLCASSTSGVGYTFGSGTRLTVV.

The chain is built from TRBV11-3 and TRBJ2-2; 16 nucleotides agree with TRBD2. The germline CDR1 and CDR2 sequences are SGHNT and YENEEA. The CDR3 is 20 residues long. V was clipped by 0 bases and J by 5 bases; unmatched bases: 9. CDR3 region: CASSLDSGLAGGSGTGELFF. In DNA, the CDR3 is TGTGCCAGCAGCTTAGATTCGGGACTAGCGGGAGGGTCCGGAACCGGGGAGCTGTTTTTT.

The chain uses TRBV28 and TRBJ2-7; D is ambiguous. CDR1 and CDR2 from the germline V gene are MDHEN and SYDVKM. The CDR3 consists of 14 residues. Trimming shortened V by 3 bases and J by 2 bases, and 11 bases separated the two germline ends. For the CDR3, the DNA is TGTGCCAGCAGTTTCCCTCTCGTCCCCTACGAGCAGTACTTC. This translates into CASSFPLVPYEQYF.

This chain connects TRBV7-3 to TRBJ2-5; 10 bases match TRBD2. V gave up 5 bases and J gave up 5 bases; unmatched junction bases: 8. The CDR3 loop spans 15 amino acids. Germline V lookup: CDR1 SGHTA, CDR2 FQGTGA. CDR3 residues: CASSGTSGAGETQYF. The CDR3, as DNA: TGTGCCAGCAGCGGTACTAGCGGGGCTGGGGAGACCCAGTACTTC.

This sequence joins TRBV28 and TRBJ1-5; 7 bases map to TRBD1. The CDR3 sequence is 15 residues long. The germline V gene encodes CDR1 MDHEN and CDR2 SYDVKM. V lost 6 bases and J lost 0; bases outside the gene matches: 5. DNA for the CDR3: TGTGCCAGCAGACCCGGGACAGCTAGCAATCAGCCCCAGCATTTT. This translates into CASRPGTASNQPQHF.

V gene TRBV7-8 combines with J gene TRBJ1-1; D perhaps matches TRBD1 (6 bases). The V end was cut by 1 base, the J end by 5 bases, with 11 bases between. This CDR3 has 14 residues. Germline V lookup: CDR1 SGHVS, CDR2 FQNEAQ. CDR3 loop: CASSLVGGATEAFF. The CDR3 region has the DNA TGTGCCAGCAGCTTAGTGGGGGGGGCAACTGAAGCTTTCTTT.